This T cell receptor beta chain was recorded in a study of T cell responses to AZD1222 COVID-19 vaccine. In the study overall: Analyses pooled second doses at about 4 or about 12 weeks.

Study outcomes and limitations: White British ancestry dominated among donors, who included more females, and clonal diversity was possibly underestimated.

In its sample, this clone was seen once. Its antigen remains unknown. CDR3 length: 13 residues. Deletions cut 10 bases from V and 8 bases from J, with 18 bases between. Using immunoSEQ multiplex PCR, the repertoire was profiled, and TCRdb retains in-frame clones only, with some absent. The sample holds about 67,000 clones, around 84% seen once. The V and J genes are TRBV5-3 and TRBJ1-4, with a possible D match to TRBD1 (6 bases). TRBV5-3 is known as an ORF, though its function is uncertain. The clonotype comes from an adult in good health. The source material was peripheral blood, sampled on day 0 of AZD1222 vaccination. The CDR3 protein is CAEGGTPGEKLFF. CDR3 DNA: TGTGCCGAGGGGGGGACCCCGGGAGAAAAACTGTTTTTT.